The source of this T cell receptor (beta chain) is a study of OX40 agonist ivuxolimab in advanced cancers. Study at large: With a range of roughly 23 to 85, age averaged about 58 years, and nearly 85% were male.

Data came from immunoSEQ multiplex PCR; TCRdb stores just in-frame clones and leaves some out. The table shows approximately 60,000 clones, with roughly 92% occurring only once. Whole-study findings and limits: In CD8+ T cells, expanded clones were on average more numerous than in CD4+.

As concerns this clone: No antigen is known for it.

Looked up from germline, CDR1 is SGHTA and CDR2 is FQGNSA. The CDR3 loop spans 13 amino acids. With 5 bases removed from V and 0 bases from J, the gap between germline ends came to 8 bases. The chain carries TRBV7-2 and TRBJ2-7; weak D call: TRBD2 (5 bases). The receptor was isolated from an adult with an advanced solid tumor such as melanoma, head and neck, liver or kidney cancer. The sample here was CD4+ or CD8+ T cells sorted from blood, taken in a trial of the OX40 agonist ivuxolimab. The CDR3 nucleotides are TGTGCCAGCAGCCCCGGGAACTCCTACGAGCAGTACTTC. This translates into CASSPGNSYEQYF.